The present T cell receptor beta chain was sequenced within a study of T cell responses to AZD1222 COVID-19 vaccine. Study outcomes and limitations: Spike-specific TCR repertoires showed rising breadth and depth after two AZD1222 doses. It was only after the peak T cell response that any repertoires were sampled.

Details on this clone: The target antigen is unknown.

Between the trimmed V and J ends, which lost 4 bases and 10 bases, there was a span of 11 bases. Germline lookup yields CDR1 MNHEY and CDR2 SMNVEV (reference sequence). The CDR3 has 13 amino acids. Sequenced by immunoSEQ multiplex PCR; TCRdb stores in-frame clones only, minus some. The sample consists of some 200,000 clones, around 94% of them appearing once. This clonotype originated in an adult in good health. V usage is TRBV27 and J usage is TRBJ1-6; D remains unclear. Sample: peripheral blood, taken on day 0 of AZD1222 vaccination. CDR3 residues: CASSSRWGSPLHF. CDR3 sequence (DNA): TGTGCCAGCAGTTCCCGTTGGGGATCACCCCTCCACTTT.